This T cell receptor (beta chain) was profiled in a study of cytomegalovirus exposure and HLA in healthy donors. Per the germline V gene, CDR1 is SNHLY and CDR2 is FYNNEI. V lost 1 base, J lost 5 bases, and 9 bases stayed unmatched. The CDR3 runs to 16 residues. As for this clone: No antigen is known for it.

Vbeta (60) and Jbeta (13) primers were used in the PCR. Method: immunoSEQ multiplex PCR; TCRdb's copy keeps in-frame clones and lacks some. The sample contains about 160,000 clones, about three quarters of which appear only once. Study-wide points: Beyond CMV serostatus, there was no information to go on about immune exposure. Cytomegalovirus status, reportedly, was diagnosed with high specificity and sensitivity by the classifier.

The sample was PBMCs. This receptor was identified in a woman aged 35 to 49 in good health and CMV-seropositive. The rearrangement links TRBV2 to TRBJ2-3, with 7 positions matching TRBD2. DNA of the CDR3: TGTGCCAGCAGTGAAGGAGCGGGGTGGCAAGGAGATACGCAGTATTTT. Amino acids: CASSEGAGWQGDTQYF.